Below, 10 T cell receptor beta chains from the same sample are listed, as sequenced in a study of cytomegalovirus exposure and HLA in healthy donors. 13 Jbeta primers and 60 Vbeta primers were used for the PCR. The method was immunoSEQ multiplex PCR; TCRdb's version includes in-frame clones alone and lacks a portion of them. The data hold some 120,000 clones, with approximately 80% observed a single time. Specimen: PBMCs. The receptors derive from a male donor in good health and CMV-seropositive.

V usage is TRBV4-1 and J usage is TRBJ2-1; D ambiguous. CDR1 is MGHRA, CDR2 YSYEKL, per germline. The CDR3 is 13 residues long. Trimming pared 1 base from V and 8 bases from J, leaving 9 bases between. The CDR3 spells CASSQVPRDEQFF. In nucleotides, the CDR3 is TGCGCCAGCAGCCAAGTACCCCGGGATGAGCAGTTCTTC.

The CDR3 DNA sequence: TGTGCCAGCAGTGGGGCCGGACAGGGGGGGACTAATGAAAAACTGTTTTTT. Amino acids: CASSGAGQGGTNEKLFF. The chain recombines TRBV28 with TRBJ1-4, with 10 nucleotides matching TRBD1. Trimming cost V 5 bases and J 2 bases; bases outside gene matches: 8. The germline V gene has CDR1 MDHEN and CDR2 SYDVKM. The CDR3 is 17 amino acids.

V gene TRBV2 combines with J gene TRBJ2-5; 13 positions agree with TRBD2. This CDR3 spans 17 amino acids. Losses at the gene ends were 3 bases for V and 5 bases for J; bases not matched to a gene: 9. Germline V gives CDR1 SNHLY, CDR2 FYNNEI. CDR3 amino acids: CASSEGTSGRALETQYF. CDR3 coding DNA: TGTGCCAGCAGTGAGGGTACTAGCGGGAGGGCCCTGGAGACCCAGTACTTC.

This chain uses TRBV5-1 with TRBJ2-3; D possibly corresponds to TRBD1 (6 bases). This CDR3 spans 14 amino acids. Germline V gene lookup returns CDR1 SGHRS and CDR2 YFSETQ. V lost 4 bases and J lost 2, with 11 bases in between. CDR3: CASSQDSFTDTQYF. Written as DNA, the CDR3 is TGCGCCAGCAGCCAGGACAGTTTCACAGATACGCAGTATTTT.

The J gene is TRBJ1-1, the V gene TRBV5-4, with 9 nucleotides matching TRBD1. With 0 bases clipped from V and 3 bases from J, the junction kept 6 bases outside the gene matches. The length of the CDR3 is 16 residues. Looked up from germline, CDR1 is SGHNT and CDR2 is YYREEE (reference sequence). The CDR3 DNA reads TGTGCCAGCAGCTTGGGTAGACAGGGGGTTTACACTGAAGCTTTCTTT. Its protein product is CASSLGRQGVYTEAFF.

The table lists this clone with a few counts. The chain is built from TRBV9 and TRBJ1-4, with 9 bases identical to TRBD1. Trimming at V came to 4 bases and at J to 7 bases, leaving 8 bases not matched to a gene. The germline V gene encodes CDR1 SGDLS and CDR2 YYNGEE. The length of the CDR3 is 15 residues. The CDR3 protein is CASSTTGGVGEKLFF. CDR3 bases: TGTGCCAGCAGCACCACAGGGGGCGTAGGTGAAAAACTGTTTTTT.

In DNA form, the CDR3 reads TGTGCCTGCAGAACTAGCGGGAGTGAGAATGAGCAGTTCTTC. This gives the protein CACRTSGSENEQFF. The V call is TRBV30, the J call TRBJ2-1, with 11 bases that match TRBD2. The CDR3 extends over 14 amino acids. The V segment lost 6 bases and the J segment 7 bases; nucleotides outside the gene matches: 8. The germline gives CDR1 GTSNPN, CDR2 SVGIG (reference sequence).

This rearrangement joins TRBV15 to TRBJ2-1; 10 bases are shared with TRBD2. This CDR3 has 15 residues. After removal of 1 base from V and 15 bases from J, the junction contained 12 bases not matched to a gene. Germline CDR1 is LNHNV and CDR2 is YYDKDF (reference sequence). The CDR3 coding sequence is TGTGCCACCAGCAGAGGAACTAGCGGGATCCAGCCCCGGTTCTTC. Amino acids: CATSRGTSGIQPRFF.

In the case of this clone: Other DNA sequences in this sample translate to the same CDR3. This sequence joins TRBV5-5 and TRBJ2-7, with D perhaps TRBD2 (6 bases). Germline CDR1 and CDR2: SGHKS and YYEKEE (reference sequence). V was pared by 0 bases and J by 2 bases, with 9 bases between. CDR3 length equals 14 residues. CDR3 sequence reads: CASSLAGGPYEQYF. The CDR3 DNA sequence: TGTGCCAGCAGCTTGGCCGGAGGGCCCTACGAGCAGTACTTC.

The rearrangement uses TRBV7-9 and TRBJ1-1; 7 bases line up with TRBD1. Germline CDR1 SEHNR, CDR2 FQNEAQ (reference sequence). The J segment lost 0 bases and the V segment lost 1 base, leaving 8 bases of the junction unmatched. This CDR3 spans 17 amino acids. In DNA form, the CDR3 reads TGTGCCAGCAGCTTAGATCACAGGGGCTTTATGAACACTGAAGCTTTCTTT. As protein: CASSLDHRGFMNTEAFF.